This entry lists 4 T cell receptor beta chains sequenced from one sample in a study of blood T cell repertoires in COVID-19 (dated by TCRdb to 2019 to 2021). To prepare the library, the immunoSEQ multiplex PCR assay was applied. The source is immuneACCESS, and TCRdb retained only in-frame sequences with V and J called. Part of the clones is not carried over; for the studies checked, unresolved V genes explain less than half of this, and the remainder is unexplained. Across this sample there are about 76,000 clones, with about 82% seen only once. The ten largest make up over 15% of the sample. The sequenced material came from peripheral blood. The receptors originated from a woman between 55 and 75 years old with acute or convalescent COVID-19.

The V and J genes are TRBV2 and TRBJ2-4; D is possibly TRBD1 (6 bases). The CDR3 consists of 19 residues. Trimming left V 0 bases short and J 0 bases short, with 18 bases between. CDR1 and CDR2 (germline): SNHLY, FYNNEI. CDR3 bases: TGTGCCAGCAGTGAAGCGCTTGTGACAGGAGCCCTAGCCAAAAACATTCAGTACTTC. Protein sequence: CASSEALVTGALAKNIQYF.

V gene TRBV2 combines with J gene TRBJ1-5; D may be TRBD1 (6 bases). Germline assignment: CDR1 SNHLY and CDR2 FYNNEI. This CDR3 has 15 residues. Trimming removed 5 bases from V and 3 bases from J, with 14 bases in between. This CDR3 reads CASSQKQGYNQPQHF. CDR3 DNA: TGTGCCAGCAGTCAAAAACAGGGCTACAATCAGCCCCAGCATTTT.

The chain is built from TRBV9 and TRBJ1-2; maybe TRBD1 (6 bases). The CDR3 length is 15 residues. The germline V gene encodes CDR1 SGDLS and CDR2 YYNGEE. V was cut by 0 bases and J by 8 bases, with 17 bases left in between. The CDR3 DNA reads as TGTGCCAGCAGCGTAGCTGATTCGGGGGGCAGAGGCTACACCTTC. This translates into CASSVADSGGRGYTF.

This chain links TRBV7-2 with TRBJ2-7; 9 nucleotides agree with TRBD1. The V gene end was trimmed by 5 bases and the J gene end by 3 bases; junction bases not matched to a gene: 5. There are 14 residues in the CDR3. Germline V lookup: CDR1 SGHTA, CDR2 FQGNSA. CDR3 DNA: TGTGCCAGCAGCAGCGGACAGGGGTACTACGAGCAGTACTTC. Protein product: CASSSGQGYYEQYF.